This record looks at one T cell receptor (beta chain) sequence and its context. Its specificity is not known. Trimming shortened V by 0 bases and J by 6 bases, and 11 bases separated the two germline ends. The CDR3 runs to 14 residues. The germline gives CDR1 SGHTA, CDR2 FQGTGA. The record originates from a study of cytomegalovirus exposure and HLA in healthy donors. General study results and limits: Later analysis demonstrated an association between a missense DCLRE1C variant and TCR beta V- and J-gene trimming. Reports showed the classifier diagnosing cytomegalovirus status with high specificity and sensitivity.

A multiplex PCR was run with 60 Vbeta primers and 13 Jbeta primers. Generated by immunoSEQ multiplex PCR, the TCRdb table keeps only in-frame clones and is missing some. The sample features 220,000 or so clones, with 0.9% to 1.4% in its top ten. Sequenced: PBMCs. The receptor was derived from a girl aged 2 to 9 in good health and CMV-seropositive. V gene TRBV7-3 combines with J gene TRBJ1-1; D gene unclear. The CDR3 nucleotides are TGTGCCAGCAGCTTAACGCGGGCTGGGGCTGAAGCTTTCTTT. Amino acids: CASSLTRAGAEAFF.